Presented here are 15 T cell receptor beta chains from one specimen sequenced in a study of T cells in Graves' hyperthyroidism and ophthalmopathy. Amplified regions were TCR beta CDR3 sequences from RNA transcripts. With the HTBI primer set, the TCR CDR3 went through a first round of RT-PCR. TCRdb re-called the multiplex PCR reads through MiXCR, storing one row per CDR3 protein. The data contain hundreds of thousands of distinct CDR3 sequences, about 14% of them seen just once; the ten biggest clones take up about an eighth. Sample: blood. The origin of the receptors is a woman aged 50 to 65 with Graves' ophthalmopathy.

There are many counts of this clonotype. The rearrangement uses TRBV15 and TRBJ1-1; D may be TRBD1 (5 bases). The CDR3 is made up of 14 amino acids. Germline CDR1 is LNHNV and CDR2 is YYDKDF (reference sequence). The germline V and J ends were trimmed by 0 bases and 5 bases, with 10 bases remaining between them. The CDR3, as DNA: TGTGCCACCAGCAGAGATAAAGGGGATACTGAAGCTTTCTTT. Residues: CATSRDKGDTEAFF. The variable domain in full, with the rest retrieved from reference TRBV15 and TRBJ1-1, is DAMVIQNPRYQVTQFGKPVTLSCSQTLNHNVMYWYQQKSSQAPKLLFHYYDKDFNNEADTPDNFQSRRPNTSFCFLDIRSPGLGDTAMYLCATSRDKGDTEAFFGQGTRLTVV.

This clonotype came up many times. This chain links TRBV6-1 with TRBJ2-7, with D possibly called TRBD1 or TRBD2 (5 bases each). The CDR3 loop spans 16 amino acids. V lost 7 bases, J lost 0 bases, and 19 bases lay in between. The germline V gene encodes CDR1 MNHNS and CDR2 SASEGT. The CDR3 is CASITMPGTDSYEQYF. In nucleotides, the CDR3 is TGTGCCAGCATCACCATGCCAGGGACCGACTCCTACGAGCAGTACTTC.

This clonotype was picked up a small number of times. Here the CDR3 reads CASSPNSLGSGNTIYF. The CDR3, as DNA: TGTGCCAGCTCACCAAACAGCCTCGGGTCTGGAAACACCATATATTTT. J is TRBJ1-3 and V is TRBV18, with unresolved D. The CDR3 loop spans 16 amino acids. V was clipped by 2 bases and J by 1 base, with 12 bases between them. CDR1 and CDR2 from the germline V gene are KGHSH and LQKENI.

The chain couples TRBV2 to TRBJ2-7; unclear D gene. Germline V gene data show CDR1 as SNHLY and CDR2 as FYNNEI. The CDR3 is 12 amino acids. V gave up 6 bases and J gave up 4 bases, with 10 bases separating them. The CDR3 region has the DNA TGTGCCAGCAGGGTAGACCGGTACGAGCAGTACTTC. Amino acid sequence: CASRVDRYEQYF. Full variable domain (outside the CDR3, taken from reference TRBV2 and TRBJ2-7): EPEVTQTPSHQVTQMGQEVILRCVPISNHLYFYWYRQILGQKVEFLVSFYNNEISEKSEIFDDQFSVERPDGSNFTLKIRSTKLEDSAMYFCASRVDRYEQYFGPGTRLTVT.

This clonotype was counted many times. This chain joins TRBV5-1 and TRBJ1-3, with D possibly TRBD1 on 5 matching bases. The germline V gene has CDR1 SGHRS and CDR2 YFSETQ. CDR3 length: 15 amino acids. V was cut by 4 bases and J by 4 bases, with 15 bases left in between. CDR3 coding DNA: TGCGCCAGCAGCCAAGGGACGGCCTCAGGAAACACCATATATTTT. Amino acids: CASSQGTASGNTIYF.

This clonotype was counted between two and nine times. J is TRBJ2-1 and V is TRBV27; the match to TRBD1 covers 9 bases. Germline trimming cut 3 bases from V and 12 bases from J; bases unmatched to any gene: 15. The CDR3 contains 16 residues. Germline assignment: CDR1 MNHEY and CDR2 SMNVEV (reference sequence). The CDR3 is CASSFGAGGTGYRQFF. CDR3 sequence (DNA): TGTGCCAGCAGTTTCGGAGCGGGCGGGACAGGGTATAGGCAGTTCTTC.

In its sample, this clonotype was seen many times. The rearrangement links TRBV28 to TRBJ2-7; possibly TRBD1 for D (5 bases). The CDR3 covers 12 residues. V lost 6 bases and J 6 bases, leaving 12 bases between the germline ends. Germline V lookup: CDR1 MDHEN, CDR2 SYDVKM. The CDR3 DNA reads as TGTGCCAGCAGCTCAGGGATTGGCGAGCAGTACTTC. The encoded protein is CASSSGIGEQYF.

The CDR3 loop is CSARGGLAPSTDTQYF. DNA for the CDR3: TGCAGTGCTAGAGGGGGACTAGCCCCCAGCACAGATACGCAGTATTTT. The V gene is TRBV20-1, the J gene TRBJ2-3; 9 nucleotides line up with TRBD2. J gave up 0 bases and V 1 base, and 5 bases lay outside the gene matches. The CDR3 contains 16 residues. Germline CDR1 DFQATT, CDR2 SNEGSKA (reference sequence).

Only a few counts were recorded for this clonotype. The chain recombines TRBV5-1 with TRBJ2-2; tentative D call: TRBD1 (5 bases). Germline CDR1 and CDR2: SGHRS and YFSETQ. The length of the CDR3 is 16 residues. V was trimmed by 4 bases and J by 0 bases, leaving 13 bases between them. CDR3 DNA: TGCGCCAGCAGCGCTTTAACAGGAACGAACACCGGGGAGCTGTTTTTT. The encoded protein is CASSALTGTNTGELFF.

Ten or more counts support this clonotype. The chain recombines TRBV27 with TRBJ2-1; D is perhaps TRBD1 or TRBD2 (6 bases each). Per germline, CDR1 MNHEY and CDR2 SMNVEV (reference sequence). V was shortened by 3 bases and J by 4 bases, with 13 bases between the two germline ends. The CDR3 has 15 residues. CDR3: CASSFRGHGYNEQFF. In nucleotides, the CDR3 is TGTGCCAGCAGTTTTCGGGGGCATGGGTACAATGAGCAGTTCTTC.

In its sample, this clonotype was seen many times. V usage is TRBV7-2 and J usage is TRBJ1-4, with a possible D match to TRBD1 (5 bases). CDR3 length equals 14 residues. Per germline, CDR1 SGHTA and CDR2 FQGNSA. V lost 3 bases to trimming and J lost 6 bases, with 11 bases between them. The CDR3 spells CASSFFQGDEKLFF. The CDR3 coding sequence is TGTGCCAGCAGCTTCTTCCAGGGCGATGAAAAACTGTTTTTT.

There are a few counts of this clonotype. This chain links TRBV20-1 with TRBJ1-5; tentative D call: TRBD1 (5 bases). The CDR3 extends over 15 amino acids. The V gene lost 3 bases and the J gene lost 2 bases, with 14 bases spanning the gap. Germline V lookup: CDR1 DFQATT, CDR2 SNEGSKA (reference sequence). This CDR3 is CSASGGVEGNQPQHF. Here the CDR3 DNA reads TGCAGTGCTAGTGGAGGGGTAGAGGGCAATCAGCCCCAGCATTTT.

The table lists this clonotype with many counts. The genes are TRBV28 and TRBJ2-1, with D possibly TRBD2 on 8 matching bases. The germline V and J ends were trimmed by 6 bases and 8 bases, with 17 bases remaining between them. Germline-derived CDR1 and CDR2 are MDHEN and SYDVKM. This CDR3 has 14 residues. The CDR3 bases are TGTGCCAGCAGGCGACAGGGCGGGAGGTATGAGCAGTTCTTC. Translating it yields CASRRQGGRYEQFF.

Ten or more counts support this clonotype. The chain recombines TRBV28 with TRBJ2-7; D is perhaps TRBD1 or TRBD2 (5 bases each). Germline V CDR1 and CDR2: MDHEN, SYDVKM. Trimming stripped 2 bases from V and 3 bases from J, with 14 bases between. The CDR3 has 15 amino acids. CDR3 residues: CASSLGGSVGYEQYF. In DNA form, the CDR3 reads TGTGCCAGCAGTTTAGGGGGAAGTGTGGGCTACGAGCAGTACTTC.

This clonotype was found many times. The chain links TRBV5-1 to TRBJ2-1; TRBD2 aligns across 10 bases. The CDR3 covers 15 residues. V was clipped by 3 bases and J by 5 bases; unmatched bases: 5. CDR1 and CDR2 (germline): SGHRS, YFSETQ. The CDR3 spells CASSWGTSANNEQFF. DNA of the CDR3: TGCGCCAGCAGCTGGGGGACTAGCGCCAACAATGAGCAGTTCTTC.